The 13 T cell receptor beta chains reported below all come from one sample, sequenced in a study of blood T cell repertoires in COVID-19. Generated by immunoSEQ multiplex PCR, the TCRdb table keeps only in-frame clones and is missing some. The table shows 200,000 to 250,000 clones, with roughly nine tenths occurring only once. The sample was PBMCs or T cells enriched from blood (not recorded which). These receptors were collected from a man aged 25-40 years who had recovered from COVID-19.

The CDR3 bases are TGCAGCGTTGTGGACAGGTCGAACACTGAAGCTTTCTTT. Translated: CSVVDRSNTEAFF. The rearrangement links TRBV29-1 to TRBJ1-1; 7 bases fit TRBD1. The CDR3 contains 13 residues. Germline CDR1 and CDR2: SQVTM and ANQGSEA. After removal of 4 bases from V and 1 base from J, the junction contained 3 bases not matched to a gene. The full variable domain, rest sourced from reference TRBV29-1 and TRBJ1-1, is SAVISQKPSRDICQRGTSLTIQCQVDSQVTMMFWYRQQPGQSLTLIATANQGSEATYESGFVIDKFPISRPNLTFSTLTVSNMSPEDSSIYLCSVVDRSNTEAFFGQGTRLTVV.

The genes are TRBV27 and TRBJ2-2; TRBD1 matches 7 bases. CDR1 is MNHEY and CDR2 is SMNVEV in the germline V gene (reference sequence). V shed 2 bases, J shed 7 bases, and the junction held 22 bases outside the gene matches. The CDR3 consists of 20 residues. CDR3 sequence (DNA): TGTGCCAGCAGTTTAAGCGTGCGGACGACAGGGTTAATGACGTACGGGGAGCTGTTTTTT. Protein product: CASSLSVRTTGLMTYGELFF.

The CDR3 protein is CASSNQGLINYEQYF. The CDR3, as DNA: TGTGCCAGCAGTAACCAGGGACTAATAAATTACGAGCAGTACTTC. The chain joins TRBV28 to TRBJ2-7; TRBD2 agrees at 7 bases. Germline-derived CDR1 and CDR2 are MDHEN and SYDVKM. The CDR3 is 15 residues long. After removal of 5 bases from V and 4 bases from J, the junction contained 11 bases not matched to a gene.

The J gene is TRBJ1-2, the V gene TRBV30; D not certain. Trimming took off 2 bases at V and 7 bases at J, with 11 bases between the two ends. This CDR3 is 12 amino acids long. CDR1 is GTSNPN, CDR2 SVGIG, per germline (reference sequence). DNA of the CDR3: TGTGCCTGGAGTAAGAGTACTGGTGGCTACACCTTC. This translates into CAWSKSTGGYTF.

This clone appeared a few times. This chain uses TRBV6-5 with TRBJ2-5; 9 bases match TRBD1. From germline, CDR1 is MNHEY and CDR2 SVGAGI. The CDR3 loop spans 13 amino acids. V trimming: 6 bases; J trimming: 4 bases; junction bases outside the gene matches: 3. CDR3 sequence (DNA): TGTGCCAGCAGATCGACAGGGGGAGAGACCCAGTACTTC. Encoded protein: CASRSTGGETQYF.

In nucleotides, the CDR3 is TGTGCCAGCAGTGAAAGACTAGCCGGAGGTACCTCAGATACGCAGTATTTT. It specifies CASSERLAGGTSDTQYF. The chain combines TRBV2 with TRBJ2-3, with TRBD2 identical over 7 bases. Trimming removed 2 bases from V and 4 bases from J; junction bases left unmatched: 12. The length of the CDR3 is 17 residues. The germline V gene has CDR1 SNHLY and CDR2 FYNNEI.

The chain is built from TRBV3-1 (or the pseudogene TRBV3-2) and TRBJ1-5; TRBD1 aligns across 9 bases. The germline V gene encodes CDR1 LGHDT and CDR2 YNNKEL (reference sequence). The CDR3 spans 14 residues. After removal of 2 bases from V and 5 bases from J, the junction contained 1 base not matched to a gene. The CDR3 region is CASSQRTGDQPQHF. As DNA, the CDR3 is TGTGCCAGCAGCCAAAGGACAGGGGATCAGCCCCAGCATTTT.

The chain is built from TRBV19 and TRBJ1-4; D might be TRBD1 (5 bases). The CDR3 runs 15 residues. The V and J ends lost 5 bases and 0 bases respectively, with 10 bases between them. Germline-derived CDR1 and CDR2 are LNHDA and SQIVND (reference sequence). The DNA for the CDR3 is TGTGCCAGTAGTGGGGCCGACGCAACTAATGAAAAACTGTTTTTT. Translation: CASSGADATNEKLFF.

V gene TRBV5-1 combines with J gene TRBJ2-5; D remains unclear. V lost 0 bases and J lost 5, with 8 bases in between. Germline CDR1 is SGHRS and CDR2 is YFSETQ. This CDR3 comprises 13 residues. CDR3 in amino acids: CASSLAPGETQYF. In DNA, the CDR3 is TGCGCCAGCAGCTTGGCTCCCGGGGAGACCCAGTACTTC.

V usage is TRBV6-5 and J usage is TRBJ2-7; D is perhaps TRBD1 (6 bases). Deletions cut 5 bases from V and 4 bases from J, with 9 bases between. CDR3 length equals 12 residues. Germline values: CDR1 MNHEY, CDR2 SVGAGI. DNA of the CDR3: TGTGCCAGCAGTCTACAGGGTTACGAGCAGTACTTC. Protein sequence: CASSLQGYEQYF.

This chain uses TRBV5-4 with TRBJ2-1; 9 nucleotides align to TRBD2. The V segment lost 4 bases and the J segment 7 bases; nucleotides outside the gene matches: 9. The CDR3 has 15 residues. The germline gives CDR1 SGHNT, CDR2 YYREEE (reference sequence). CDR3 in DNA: TGTGCCAGCAGCACGGGTAGCGGGAGAGTTAATGAGCAGTTCTTC. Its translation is CASSTGSGRVNEQFF. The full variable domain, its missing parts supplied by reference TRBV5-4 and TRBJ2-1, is ETGVTQSPTHLIKTRGQQVTLRCSSQSGHNTVSWYQQALGQGPQFIFQYYREEENGRGNFPPRFSGLQFPNYSSELNVNALELDDSALYLCASSTGSGRVNEQFFGPGTRLTVL.

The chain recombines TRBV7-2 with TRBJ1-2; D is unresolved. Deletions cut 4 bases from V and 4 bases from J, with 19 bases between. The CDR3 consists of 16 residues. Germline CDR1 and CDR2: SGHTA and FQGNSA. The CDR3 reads CASSSPLRGRSYGYTF. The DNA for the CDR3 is TGTGCCAGCAGCTCCCCTCTTCGGGGTAGATCCTATGGCTACACCTTC. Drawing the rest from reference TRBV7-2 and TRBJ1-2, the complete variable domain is GAGVSQSPSNKVTEKGKDVELRCDPISGHTALYWYRQSLGQGLEFLIYFQGNSAPDKSGLPSDRFSAERTGGSVSTLTIQRTQQEDSAVYLCASSSPLRGRSYGYTFGSGTRLTVV.

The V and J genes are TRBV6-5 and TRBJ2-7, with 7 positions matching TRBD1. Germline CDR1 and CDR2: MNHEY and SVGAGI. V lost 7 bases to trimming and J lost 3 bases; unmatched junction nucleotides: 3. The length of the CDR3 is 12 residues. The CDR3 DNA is TGTGCCAGCAAGGGGGCGAGCTACGAGCAGTACTTC. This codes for CASKGASYEQYF.